Below are 11 T cell receptor beta chains sequenced from a single sample in a study of blood T cells in healthy people across ages. Together with a sample-barcoded 5' primer, a J-beta primer mix was included in a second PCR lasting about 7 to 12 cycles. Using its own MiXCR run on the 5' RACE reads, TCRdb lists one record per CDR3 protein. The table records approximately 1.5 million distinct CDR3 sequences, approximately 43% of them present only once. The sequencing input was blood. The receptors here all came from a woman between 18 and 30 years old in good health.

This clonotype was counted a few times. CDR3 sequence (DNA): TGTGCCAGCAGTTTTCGGGACAGGGGTGGCACCTACGAGCAGTACTTC. Amino acid sequence: CASSFRDRGGTYEQYF. This rearrangement joins TRBV12-3 or TRBV12-4 to TRBJ2-7; 10 positions match TRBD1. With 3 bases clipped from V and 2 bases from J, the junction kept 7 bases outside the gene matches. This CDR3 is 16 amino acids long.

This clonotype occurred a few times. The chain combines TRBV20-1 with TRBJ1-2, with D perhaps matching TRBD1 (5 bases). Germline V gene lookup returns CDR1 DFQATT and CDR2 SNEGSKA (reference sequence). Trimming cost V 6 bases and J 2 bases, with 10 bases left between them. CDR3 size: 12 residues. CDR3 sequence (DNA): TGCAGTGCAGCGGAGGGGAACTATGGCTACACCTTC. Its protein product is CSAAEGNYGYTF.

The sample holds a few counts of this clonotype. The genes are TRBV12-3 or TRBV12-4 and TRBJ2-1, with TRBD2 matching 7 bases. Unmatched junction bases numbered 13, after V lost 5 bases and J lost 3 bases. The CDR3 covers 17 residues. The chain's CDR3 is CASSPSAGLGDYNEQFF. Here the CDR3 DNA reads TGTGCCAGCAGTCCGTCCGCCGGACTAGGGGACTACAATGAGCAGTTCTTC.

The chain couples TRBV7-9 to TRBJ1-2; TRBD1 matches 7 bases. Germline V CDR1 and CDR2: SEHNR, FQNEAQ (reference sequence). J gave up 5 bases and V 5 bases, and 11 bases lay outside the gene matches. This CDR3 comprises 15 residues. CDR3 sequence: CASSGTANRHYGYTF. DNA for the CDR3: TGTGCCAGCAGCGGGACAGCAAACAGACATTATGGCTACACCTTC.

This clonotype came up a few times. The J gene is TRBJ2-2, the V gene TRBV7-9; no clear D. V was pared by 5 bases and J by 4 bases, with 5 bases between. CDR1 is SEHNR and CDR2 is FQNEAQ in the germline V gene (reference sequence). The CDR3 is 12 residues long. The CDR3 is CASSGSTGELFF. CDR3 nucleotides: TGTGCCAGCAGCGGTAGCACCGGGGAGCTGTTTTTT.

The CDR3 sequence is CASSLTKLTGSTDTQYF. The CDR3 DNA follows: TGTGCCAGCAGCTTAACGAAACTAACAGGGAGCACAGATACGCAGTATTTT. V gene TRBV7-3 combines with J gene TRBJ2-3; a possible D gene is TRBD1 (6 bases). The CDR3 is 17 amino acids. Trimming pared 0 bases from V and 0 bases from J, leaving 13 bases between. CDR1 SGHTA and CDR2 FQGTGA come from the germline V gene.

V is TRBV4-3 and J is TRBJ2-3, with D perhaps matching TRBD2 (6 bases). Germline V gene lookup returns CDR1 LGHNA and CDR2 YSLEER. The CDR3 has 16 residues. Trimming took off 1 base at V and 3 bases at J, with 14 bases between the two ends. CDR3 DNA sequence: TGCGCCAGCAGCCAAGCCTGGGCTAGCGAGACAGATACGCAGTATTTT. Protein product: CASSQAWASETDTQYF.

This clonotype was detected only a few times. The rearrangement uses TRBV20-1 and TRBJ2-1; weak D call: TRBD1 (5 bases). Germline V gene lookup returns CDR1 DFQATT and CDR2 SNEGSKA (reference sequence). The CDR3 loop spans 13 amino acids. V was trimmed by 6 bases and J by 0 bases, leaving 9 bases between them. This CDR3 is CSADTGSYNEQFF. CDR3 DNA: TGCAGTGCCGATACAGGCTCCTACAATGAGCAGTTCTTC.

This chain joins TRBV10-2 and TRBJ1-2, with unresolved D. V was cut by 3 bases and J by 7 bases, with 12 bases left in between. The length of the CDR3 is 13 residues. Germline loops: CDR1 WSHSY, CDR2 SAAADI. The CDR3 sequence: CASSDGVTSGYTF. The CDR3, as DNA: TGCGCCAGCAGTGATGGCGTAACATCTGGCTACACCTTC.

This chain joins TRBV6-1 and TRBJ2-5; a weak D match, TRBD1 (6 bases). CDR3 length equals 13 residues. The V end was cut by 10 bases, the J end by 2 bases, with 14 bases between. The germline CDR1 and CDR2 sequences are MNHNS and SASEGT. CDR3 amino acids: CAITKQGQETQYF. For the CDR3, the DNA is TGTGCCATCACAAAACAGGGACAAGAGACCCAGTACTTC.

The chain uses TRBV6-6 and TRBJ2-1; no clear D gene. V was pared by 5 bases and J by 6 bases, with 14 bases between. From germline, CDR1 is MNHNY and CDR2 SVGAGI (reference sequence). CDR3 length: 14 amino acids. The CDR3 DNA reads as TGTGCCAGCAGTAAGACCCGGAACGTCAATGAGCAGTTCTTC. Amino acid sequence: CASSKTRNVNEQFF.